This T cell receptor (beta chain) was found in a study of cytomegalovirus exposure and HLA in healthy donors. The CDR3 has 13 amino acids. CDR1 and CDR2 from the germline V gene are MGHRA and YSYEKL. Losses at the gene ends were 5 bases for V and 4 bases for J; bases not matched to a gene: 2. 13 Jbeta primers and 60 Vbeta primers were used for the PCR. Using immunoSEQ multiplex PCR, the repertoire was profiled, and TCRdb retains in-frame clones only, with some absent. The profile shows approximately 76,000 clones, around 72% of them singletons. Sequenced: PBMCs. The genes are TRBV4-1 and TRBJ1-1; 9 bases line up with TRBD1. This clonotype was sampled from a woman aged 40-49 years in good health and CMV-seropositive. CDR3 loop: CASSGQGFTEAFF. DNA of the CDR3: TGCGCCAGCAGCGGACAGGGGTTCACTGAAGCTTTCTTT.